Presented here are 28 T cell receptor beta chains from one specimen sequenced in a study of T-cell memory formation after mild COVID-19. TCRdb fed the 5' RACE reads into MiXCR, producing one record per CDR3 protein. The sample comprises about 90,000 distinct CDR3 sequences, approximately 16% of which are singletons, and 39% rests with the top ten. Sequencing was carried out using PBMCs or a T cell subset sorted from them (not recorded which). Source of these receptors: a man in his late teens or twenties who had mild COVID-19 (a few samples of this study predate the infection). Cell type and time point are not known.

This clonotype appeared a few times. The chain uses TRBV6-2 or TRBV6-3 and TRBJ2-2; D might be TRBD1 (6 bases). Germline assignment: CDR1 MNHEY and CDR2 SVGEGT. The CDR3 contains 15 residues. V lost 7 bases, J lost 4 bases, and 16 bases lay in between. CDR3 sequence reads: CASTNSGRGTGELFF. The CDR3, as DNA: TGTGCCAGCACCAACTCAGGCAGGGGCACCGGGGAGCTGTTTTTT.

This chain connects TRBV9 to TRBJ2-5, with 9 bases lining up with TRBD2. V was pared by 1 base and J by 2 bases, with 6 bases of the junction left unmatched. The CDR3 runs to 16 residues. Germline CDR1 SGDLS, CDR2 YYNGEE. DNA for the CDR3: TGTGCCAGCAGCGTATCCAGCGGGGGGTTTCAAGAGACCCAGTACTTC. This sequence encodes CASSVSSGGFQETQYF.

The rearrangement links TRBV5-8 to TRBJ1-2; maybe TRBD1 (6 bases). V was trimmed by 0 bases and J by 5 bases, leaving 11 bases between them. The CDR3 covers 14 residues. Germline-derived CDR1 and CDR2 are SGHTS and YDEGEE. The CDR3 DNA follows: TGTGCCAGCAGCTTGGCGGCAGGGGCATATGGCTACACCTTC. Translating it yields CASSLAAGAYGYTF.

The chain has TRBV7-9 and TRBJ2-7, with 8 positions matching TRBD2. CDR1 is SEHNR and CDR2 is FQNEAQ in the germline V gene (reference sequence). CDR3 size: 13 residues. V lost 5 bases to trimming and J lost 6 bases; unmatched junction nucleotides: 6. The CDR3 bases are TGTGCCAGCAGCGCCCCAGCGGGGGTCGAGCAGTACTTC. Amino acid sequence: CASSAPAGVEQYF.

This clonotype has ten or more counts. The rearrangement uses TRBV5-1 and TRBJ1-1; D not certain. V lost 4 bases and J 1 base, leaving 11 bases between the germline ends. This CDR3 is built from 14 residues. Per the germline V gene, CDR1 is SGHRS and CDR2 is YFSETQ. The CDR3 protein is CASSPFGRNTEAFF. As DNA, the CDR3 is TGCGCCAGCAGCCCCTTCGGACGGAACACTGAAGCTTTCTTT.

This chain links TRBV9 with TRBJ2-3; 8 bases are shared with TRBD2. Germline V lookup: CDR1 SGDLS, CDR2 YYNGEE. The CDR3 length is 16 residues. Losses at the gene ends were 0 bases for V and 2 bases for J; bases not matched to a gene: 5. The CDR3 region is CASSVVAGGPTDTQYF. The CDR3 coding sequence is TGTGCCAGCAGCGTAGTGGCGGGGGGCCCCACAGATACGCAGTATTTT.

The chain couples TRBV7-9 to TRBJ2-7; no clear D. CDR3 size: 14 residues. Trimming removed 5 bases at V and 3 bases at J, with 14 bases between. Germline lookup yields CDR1 SEHNR and CDR2 FQNEAQ (reference sequence). CDR3 nucleotides: TGTGCCAGCAGCGGCAACCCGGGCCACTACGAGCAGTACTTC. Its translation is CASSGNPGHYEQYF. Based on the CDR3 plus reference TRBV7-9 and TRBJ2-7, the full variable domain is DTGVSQNPRHKITKRGQNVTFRCDPISEHNRLYWYRQTLGQGPEFLTYFQNEAQLEKSRLLSDRFSAERPKGSFSTLEIQRTEQGDSAMYLCASSGNPGHYEQYFGPGTRLTVT.

This clonotype occurred a few times. The rearrangement uses TRBV19 and TRBJ2-1; TRBD1 or TRBD2 may be the D gene (5 bases each). V was pared by 8 bases and J by 0 bases, with 8 bases between. The CDR3 contains 13 residues. CDR1 LNHDA and CDR2 SQIVND come from the germline V gene (reference sequence). The CDR3 loop is CASGDHSYNEQFF. Here the CDR3 DNA reads TGTGCCAGTGGGGACCACTCCTACAATGAGCAGTTCTTC.

This clonotype was seen just once. The chain recombines TRBV7-3 with TRBJ2-1; 13 nucleotides line up with TRBD2. The germline V gene has CDR1 SGHTA and CDR2 FQGTGA. Germline trimming cut 5 bases from V and 11 bases from J; bases unmatched to any gene: 6. The CDR3 runs to 14 residues. CDR3 in DNA: TGTGCCAGCAGCGATGGGACTAGCGGGACTCAGCAGTTCTTC. As protein: CASSDGTSGTQQFF.

The chain links TRBV5-1 to TRBJ1-2; maybe TRBD1 (5 bases). Between the trimmed V and J ends, which lost 5 bases and 8 bases, there was a span of 25 bases. CDR1 and CDR2 from the germline V gene are SGHRS and YFSETQ. The CDR3 sequence is 16 residues long. The CDR3 reads CASRHPRDEAPLGYTF. DNA of the CDR3: TGCGCCAGCAGGCACCCCCGGGACGAGGCCCCTCTGGGCTACACCTTC. Variable domain in full (rest from reference TRBV5-1 and TRBJ1-2): KAGVTQTPRYLIKTRGQQVTLSCSPISGHRSVSWYQQTPGQGLQFLFEYFSETQRNKGNFPGRFSGRQFSNSRSEMNVSTLELGDSALYLCASRHPRDEAPLGYTFGSGTRLTVV.

This chain connects TRBV5-1 to TRBJ1-6; 7 bases agree with TRBD1. The CDR3 contains 15 residues. Germline CDR1 and CDR2: SGHRS and YFSETQ. Unmatched junction bases numbered 3, after V lost 4 bases and J lost 2 bases. CDR3 region: CASSLDRTYNSPLHF. In DNA form, the CDR3 reads TGCGCCAGCAGCCTGGACAGGACCTATAATTCACCCCTCCACTTT.

This clonotype turned up a few times. CDR3 nucleotides: TGTGCCAGCAGGGGGGTCGACAGTTCAGACTACGAGCAGTACGTC. It codes for CASRGVDSSDYEQYV. This chain links TRBV27 with TRBJ2-7, with D possibly called TRBD1 or TRBD2 (5 bases each). Germline V gene lookup returns CDR1 MNHEY and CDR2 SMNVEV (reference sequence). The V gene lost 6 bases and the J gene lost 3 bases, with 18 bases spanning the gap. The CDR3 contains 15 residues.

The V call is TRBV6-2 or TRBV6-3, the J call TRBJ1-2, with D possibly being TRBD1 (6 bases). This CDR3 is built from 15 residues. Trimming removed 8 bases at V and 4 bases at J, with 20 bases between. The V gene's germline CDR1 is MNHEY and CDR2 SVGEGT. The chain's CDR3 is CASLEDLDRIYGYTF. DNA of the CDR3: TGTGCCAGCTTGGAAGACCTCGACAGGATCTATGGCTACACCTTC.

This clonotype was recorded a few times. This chain connects TRBV6-6 to TRBJ1-2; no definite D call. The length of the CDR3 is 11 residues. Germline loops: CDR1 MNHNY, CDR2 SVGAGI (reference sequence). V lost 2 bases, J lost 7 bases, and 5 bases lay in between. The CDR3 spells CASSYGVGYTF. As DNA, the CDR3 is TGTGCCAGCAGTTACGGGGTTGGCTACACCTTC.

The chain uses TRBV20-1 and TRBJ2-1, with D perhaps matching TRBD1 (6 bases). Germline CDR1 reads DFQATT; CDR2 reads SNEGSKA (reference sequence). The CDR3 spans 17 residues. Trimming left V 1 base short and J 2 bases short, with 18 bases between. CDR3 residues: CSARGWDTLQTYNEQFF. DNA for the CDR3: TGCAGTGCTAGAGGCTGGGACACCCTCCAGACCTACAATGAGCAGTTCTTC.

This chain links TRBV4-1 with TRBJ2-7; TRBD1 matches at 9 bases. The ends lost 3 bases at V and 3 bases at J; junction bases unmatched: 3. The CDR3 sequence is 14 residues long. Germline assignment: CDR1 MGHRA and CDR2 YSYEKL. The CDR3 is CASSHQTGGYEQYV. CDR3 bases: TGCGCCAGCAGCCACCAGACAGGGGGCTACGAGCAGTACGTC.

The J gene is TRBJ1-2, the V gene TRBV15; TRBD1 aligns across 8 bases. Germline-derived CDR1 and CDR2 are LNHNV and YYDKDF (reference sequence). Trimming at V came to 3 bases and at J to 1 base, leaving 7 bases not matched to a gene. CDR3 size: 16 residues. The CDR3 DNA is TGTGCCACCAGCAGCGGGACAGGCTATGGTAACTATGGCTACACCTTC. Translating it yields CATSSGTGYGNYGYTF.

V is TRBV20-1 and J is TRBJ2-4; D is perhaps TRBD1 (5 bases). Per the germline V gene, CDR1 is DFQATT and CDR2 is SNEGSKA (reference sequence). CDR3 length: 15 amino acids. The V end was cut by 0 bases, the J end by 1 base, with 10 bases between. The CDR3 DNA sequence: TGCAGTGCTAGAGATGGGGCGGTGGCCAAAAACATTCAGTACTTC. It specifies CSARDGAVAKNIQYF.

V is TRBV6-5 and J is TRBJ2-7, with D uncertain. V was trimmed by 6 bases and J by 1 base, leaving 10 bases between them. The CDR3 spans 13 residues. Germline assignment: CDR1 MNHEY and CDR2 SVGAGI. The CDR3 bases are TGTGCCAGCAGCCCTGGGATGTCCTACGAGCAGTACGTC. Its translation: CASSPGMSYEQYV.

This clonotype was detected a few times. CDR3 protein: CASSFRWEKLFF. CDR3 coding DNA: TGTGCCAGCAGTTTTCGTTGGGAAAAACTGTTTTTT. The gene calls are TRBV12-3 or TRBV12-4 and TRBJ1-4; the D is unclear. This CDR3 region has 12 residues. The V and J ends lost 3 bases and 8 bases respectively, with 7 bases between them.

This clonotype has only one observation. A read error may account for a junction end that differs from germline. This chain joins TRBV4-3 and TRBJ1-2; no clear D gene. Germline assignment: CDR1 LGHNA and CDR2 YSLEER. The CDR3 runs to 16 residues. Here the CDR3 DNA reads TGCGCCAGCAGCCAAGATAAGGCAGGAAATAACTATGGCTACACATTC. This translates into CASSQDKAGNNYGYTF.

This clonotype was counted a few times. The chain is built from TRBV6-6 and TRBJ2-3; TRBD2 might be the D (5 bases). Germline CDR1 MNHNY, CDR2 SVGAGI (reference sequence). There are 11 residues in the CDR3. V was clipped by 7 bases and J by 9 bases, with 11 bases between them. The CDR3 sequence: CASTQLGTQYF. DNA of the CDR3: TGTGCCAGCACCCAACTAGGAACGCAGTATTTT.

This clonotype was recorded a few times. The chain recombines TRBV12-3 or TRBV12-4 with TRBJ1-5, with 8 bases aligning to TRBD1. The CDR3 spans 15 residues. J was trimmed by 1 base and V by 6 bases; bases with no gene match: 5. The CDR3 nucleotides read TGTGCCAGCAGGGCGGGACAGGCCAGCAATCAGCCCCAGCATTTT. Protein sequence: CASRAGQASNQPQHF.

The chain has TRBV5-1 and TRBJ2-1, with D unresolved. Germline CDR1 SGHRS, CDR2 YFSETQ. The CDR3 sequence is 15 residues long. V was clipped by 0 bases and J by 6 bases, with 13 bases between them. The CDR3 nucleotides read TGCGCCAGCAGCTTGGTTAGGCCGCCAGGCAATGAGCAGTTCTTC. Translation gives CASSLVRPPGNEQFF.

The sample holds many counts of this clonotype. The chain couples TRBV20-1 to TRBJ2-7; D might be TRBD2 (5 bases). Germline lookup yields CDR1 DFQATT and CDR2 SNEGSKA (reference sequence). The CDR3 contains 13 residues. The germline V and J ends were trimmed by 0 bases and 1 base, with 7 bases remaining between them. The CDR3 nucleotides read TGCAGTGCTAGAGATCGGAGGTCCTACGAGCAGTACGTC. Amino acid sequence: CSARDRRSYEQYV.

The CDR3 region has the DNA TGCGCCAGCAGCCAATCTCCGGGACTAGCGGGCTACCAAGAGACCCAGTACTTC. Encoded protein: CASSQSPGLAGYQETQYF. The J gene is TRBJ2-5, the V gene TRBV4-1, with 12 bases matching TRBD2. This CDR3 contains 18 residues. V lost 2 bases to trimming and J lost 0 bases; unmatched junction nucleotides: 7. CDR1 and CDR2 (germline): MGHRA, YSYEKL.

The J gene is TRBJ1-1, the V gene TRBV7-2; D may be TRBD1 (6 bases). This CDR3 has 13 residues. V was cut by 3 bases and J by 10 bases, with 15 bases left in between. Germline CDR1 SGHTA, CDR2 FQGNSA. CDR3 loop: CASSFLVRGSAFF. CDR3 sequence (DNA): TGTGCCAGCAGCTTTTTGGTCAGGGGCTCAGCTTTCTTT.

This rearrangement joins TRBV11-2 to TRBJ2-3, with TRBD2 matching 11 bases. J lost 7 bases, V lost 1 base, and 4 bases had no gene match. This CDR3 has 15 amino acids. Germline CDR1 is SGHAT and CDR2 is FQNNGV. Written as DNA, the CDR3 is TGTGCCAGCAGCTTAGGTCTAGCGGGGGGACATACGCAGTATTTT. Translating it yields CASSLGLAGGHTQYF.